One and the same sample provided the 13 T cell receptor beta chains below, sequenced in a study of shared clonotypes between healthy human individuals. CD45RO negativity and positive selection for CCR7 defined naive CD8 cells, a population that excluded terminally differentiated effector memory CD45RA+ cells. Sequencing was performed with immunoSEQ multiplex PCR; in TCRdb, only in-frame clones are kept and a portion is missing. This table has 450,000 to 700,000 clones, 95% appearing once. The specimen sequenced was naive CD8+ T cells sorted from blood. The receptors derive from a woman between 25 and 40 years old in good health.

The genes are TRBV6-8 and TRBJ1-5, with 7 bases aligning to TRBD1. The germline V gene has CDR1 MNHGY and CDR2 SAAAGT. The V and J ends lost 2 bases and 1 base, in that order; junction bases with no gene match: 8. The length of the CDR3 is 17 residues. The CDR3 sequence is CASSYRKGARSNQPQHF. DNA of the CDR3: TGTGCCAGCAGTTACCGAAAGGGGGCAAGGAGCAATCAGCCCCAGCATTTT.

The chain joins TRBV28 to TRBJ1-4; no clear D gene. Germline CDR1 MDHEN, CDR2 SYDVKM. V dropped 8 bases and J dropped 0 bases, with 16 bases sitting between them. The CDR3 runs 16 residues. The CDR3 coding sequence is TGTGCCAGCCAGCTGGGTGAAAGGGCAACTAATGAAAAACTGTTTTTT. It translates to CASQLGERATNEKLFF.

The chain recombines TRBV27 with TRBJ2-3; TRBD2 matches at 8 bases. CDR1 is MNHEY, CDR2 SMNVEV, per germline (reference sequence). The length of the CDR3 is 12 residues. V lost 5 bases and J lost 9; bases outside the gene matches: 4. For the CDR3, the DNA is TGTGCCAGCAGTGAGATAGCGGGGACGCAGTATTTT. Translation gives CASSEIAGTQYF.

The chain is built from TRBV28 and TRBJ2-4; no clear D. Germline V gene lookup returns CDR1 MDHEN and CDR2 SYDVKM. This CDR3 is built from 15 residues. Between the trimmed V and J ends, which lost 8 bases and 7 bases, there was a span of 21 bases. The CDR3 is CASPLRAGFFNIQYF. CDR3 DNA sequence: TGTGCCAGCCCCCTTCGCGCAGGTTTCTTCAACATTCAGTACTTC.

The V and J genes are TRBV28 and TRBJ2-1, with D perhaps matching TRBD1 or TRBD2 (5 bases each). Trimming took 7 bases from V and 0 from J, leaving 10 bases between them. The germline V gene encodes CDR1 MDHEN and CDR2 SYDVKM. The CDR3 contains 14 residues. The CDR3 loop is CASKGSSSYNEQFF. The CDR3 nucleotides are TGTGCCAGCAAGGGGAGTAGCTCCTACAATGAGCAGTTCTTC.

Here the CDR3 reads CASSRQGEAGELFF. DNA of the CDR3: TGTGCCAGCAGTCGACAGGGGGAAGCCGGGGAGCTGTTTTTT. The chain uses TRBV2 and TRBJ2-2; 9 bases match TRBD1. The V gene's germline CDR1 is SNHLY and CDR2 FYNNEI. The CDR3 runs to 14 residues. The V segment lost 5 bases and the J segment 6 bases; nucleotides outside the gene matches: 4.

The V and J genes are TRBV28 and TRBJ1-5; perhaps TRBD1 as D (6 bases). V was clipped by 6 bases and J by 0 bases, with 12 bases between them. Germline CDR1 is MDHEN and CDR2 is SYDVKM. The CDR3 totals 15 residues. The DNA for the CDR3 is TGTGCCAGCAGGAACGACAGGACTAGCAATCAGCCCCAGCATTTT. It encodes CASRNDRTSNQPQHF.

The chain links TRBV4-1 to TRBJ1-5; the D is unclear. V lost 1 base and J lost 0, with 10 bases in between. There are 16 residues in the CDR3. Germline V gene data show CDR1 as MGHRA and CDR2 as YSYEKL. The CDR3 is CASSQASHLSNQPQHF. CDR3 sequence (DNA): TGCGCCAGCAGCCAAGCGAGCCACCTTAGCAATCAGCCCCAGCATTTT.

The chain uses TRBV6-6 and TRBJ2-7; D ambiguous. The CDR3 covers 13 residues. Germline V gene data show CDR1 as MNHNY and CDR2 as SVGAGI (reference sequence). Between the trimmed V and J ends, which lost 5 bases and 6 bases, there was a span of 14 bases. CDR3 bases: TGTGCCAGCAGTCCCCTAGACTTTTCCGAGCAGTACTTC. Protein: CASSPLDFSEQYF.

V gene TRBV28 combines with J gene TRBJ1-4; D gene uncertain. The V and J ends lost 7 bases and 6 bases respectively, with 15 bases between them. The CDR3 loop spans 14 amino acids. The germline CDR1 and CDR2 sequences are MDHEN and SYDVKM. The CDR3 loop is CASNLPGRHEKLFF. For the CDR3, the DNA is TGTGCCAGCAACCTGCCGGGGAGGCATGAAAAACTGTTTTTT.

The rearrangement joins TRBV27 to TRBJ2-6; D not certain. The V gene lost 5 bases and the J gene lost 0 bases, with 5 bases spanning the gap. CDR1 MNHEY and CDR2 SMNVEV come from the germline V gene (reference sequence). CDR3 length equals 14 residues. The CDR3 spells CASSRGSGANVLTF. The CDR3 coding sequence is TGTGCCAGCAGTCGTGGCTCTGGGGCCAACGTCCTGACTTTC.

J is TRBJ2-7 and V is TRBV11-2; maybe TRBD2 (6 bases). V gave up 5 bases and J gave up 6 bases, with 11 bases separating them. Germline lookup yields CDR1 SGHAT and CDR2 FQNNGV. CDR3 size: 12 residues. The CDR3 protein is CASSPEGSEQYF. The CDR3 bases are TGTGCCAGCAGCCCGGAGGGAAGCGAGCAGTACTTC.

This chain joins TRBV10-3 and TRBJ2-3; D possibly corresponds to TRBD1 (5 bases). Germline CDR1 and CDR2: ENHRY and SYGVKD. The CDR3 length is 17 residues. Trimming removed 3 bases at V and 6 bases at J, with 22 bases between. Here the CDR3 DNA reads TGTGCCATCAGTGATTCATGGGCGGAACAGACAGTGGATACGCAGTATTTT. Its translation is CAISDSWAEQTVDTQYF.